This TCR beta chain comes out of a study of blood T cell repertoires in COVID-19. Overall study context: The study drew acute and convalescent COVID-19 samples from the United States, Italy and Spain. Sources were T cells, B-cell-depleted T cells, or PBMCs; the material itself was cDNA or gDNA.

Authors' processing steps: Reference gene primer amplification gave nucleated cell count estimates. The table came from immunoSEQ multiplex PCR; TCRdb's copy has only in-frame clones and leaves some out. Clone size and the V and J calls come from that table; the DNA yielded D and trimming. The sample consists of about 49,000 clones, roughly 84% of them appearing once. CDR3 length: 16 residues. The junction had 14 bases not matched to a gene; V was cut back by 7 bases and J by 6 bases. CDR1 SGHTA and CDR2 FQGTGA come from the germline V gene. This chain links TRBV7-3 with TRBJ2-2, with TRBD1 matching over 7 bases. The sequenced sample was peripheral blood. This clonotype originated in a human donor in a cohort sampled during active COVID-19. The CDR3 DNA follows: TGTGCCAGCACCGAATGGACAGGCATAGCCGCCGGGGAGCTGTTTTTT. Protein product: CASTEWTGIAAGELFF.